Listed below are T cell receptor beta chains from one sample, sequenced in a study of blood T cell repertoires in COVID-19. Some clones are missing from TCRdb's copy, which holds only in-frame ones; the method was immunoSEQ multiplex PCR. The sample has some 300,000 clones, 87% seen once. Sequenced sample: PBMCs or T cells enriched from blood (not recorded which). These receptors originate from a young woman who had recovered from COVID-19. The CDR3 runs from the conserved cysteine through the conserved F or W. The D gene is left open where the match is weak. Only some rows state a clone size, as once, few, many or a class for expanded clones.

V	D	size	J	CDR3	DNA
TRBV19	TRBD2	.	TRBJ2-3	CASSITAGDTQYF	TGTGCCAGTAGTATAACAGCGGGGGATACGCAGTATTTT
TRBV6-5	TRBD1	.	TRBJ2-5	CASRMTGEGTQYF	TGTGCCAGCAGGATGACAGGGGAAGGGACCCAGTACTTC
TRBV25-1	.	.	TRBJ2-2	CASSGGLGKPGGELFF	TGTGCCAGCAGTGGAGGGTTAGGAAAACCGGGCGGGGAGCTGTTTTTT
TRBV18	TRBD1	.	TRBJ1-4	CASSPTGVEKLFF	TGTGCCAGCTCACCGACAGGGGTTGAAAAACTGTTTTTT
TRBV18	.	.	TRBJ1-3	CASSPQAGLGNTIYF	TGTGCCAGCTCACCGCAGGCAGGGTTGGGAAACACCATATATTTT
TRBV7-8	TRBD1	.	TRBJ2-7	CASSYGQAQGQYF	TGTGCCAGCAGCTACGGACAGGCCCAAGGGCAGTACTTC
TRBV7-6	TRBD1	.	TRBJ1-1	CASSRDREAFF	TGTGCCAGCAGCCGGGACAGGGAAGCTTTCTTT
TRBV5-4	TRBD1	.	TRBJ1-4	CASSPGGDRTTNEKLFF	TGTGCCAGCAGCCCCGGAGGGGACAGAACAACTAATGAAAAACTGTTTTTT
TRBV3-1/TRBV3-2	TRBD1	few	TRBJ1-4	CASSHNAGGGNEKLFF	TGTGCCAGCAGCCACAATGCAGGGGGCGGTAATGAAAAACTGTTTTTT
TRBV11-2	.	.	TRBJ2-5	CASSLAGETQYF	TGTGCCAGCAGCTTAGCGGGGGAGACCCAGTACTTC
TRBV11-2	.	.	TRBJ1-2	CASSPVTNPNYGYTF	TGTGCCAGCAGCCCAGTCACTAACCCTAACTATGGCTACACCTTC
TRBV7-8	TRBD1	.	TRBJ1-3	CASSRDSTGNTIYF	TGTGCCAGCAGCCGGGACAGTACGGGAAACACCATATATTTT
TRBV28	.	.	TRBJ1-5	CATHDRPGQPQHF	TGTGCCACTCACGACAGGCCGGGTCAGCCCCAGCATTTT
TRBV27	TRBD1	.	TRBJ1-1	CASSLGTGNTEAFF	TGTGCCAGCAGTTTAGGGACAGGGAACACTGAAGCTTTCTTT
TRBV29-1	TRBD2	.	TRBJ2-7	CSVTGGGVKSYEQYF	TGCAGCGTGACCGGGGGGGGCGTAAAGTCCTACGAGCAGTACTTC
TRBV7-9	.	.	TRBJ1-6	CASTRPQSSYNSPLHF	TGTGCCAGCACGCGCCCACAGAGCTCCTATAATTCACCCCTCCACTTT
TRBV10-2	TRBD2	.	TRBJ2-1	CASSDPAGGLSSYNEQFF	TGCGCCAGCAGTGATCCAGCGGGGGGGCTGAGCTCCTACAATGAGCAGTTCTTC
TRBV28	.	.	TRBJ1-2	CASRNSPPNYGYTF	TGTGCCAGCAGAAACAGCCCCCCTAACTATGGCTACACCTTC
TRBV28	TRBD1	.	TRBJ2-5	CASSRGTGLQETQYF	TGTGCCAGCAGTCGAGGGACAGGGCTCCAAGAGACCCAGTACTTC
TRBV14	TRBD1	.	TRBJ1-2	CASSLTGTYGYTF	TGTGCCAGCAGCCTGACAGGGACCTATGGCTACACCTTC
TRBV5-8	.	.	TRBJ2-7	CASSATGFEQYF	TGTGCCAGCAGCGCTACAGGGTTCGAGCAGTACTTC
TRBV12-3/TRBV12-4	.	.	TRBJ1-2	CASSTDIWGYTF	TGTGCCAGCAGTACGGACATCTGGGGCTACACCTTC
TRBV7-8	TRBD2	.	TRBJ2-3	CASSPGGATDTQYF	TGTGCCAGCAGCCCGGGGGGGGCGACAGATACGCAGTATTTT
TRBV11-2	TRBD2	.	TRBJ2-1	CASSWRGGQNEQFF	TGTGCCAGCAGCTGGCGGGGGGGACAAAATGAGCAGTTCTTC
TRBV11-2	TRBD1	once	TRBJ1-4	CASSLGRGPVEKLFF	TGTGCCAGCAGCTTAGGAAGGGGGCCTGTTGAAAAACTGTTTTTT
TRBV12-2	.	once	TRBJ2-2	CASRLVAHCRQGRSTGELFF	TGTGCAAGTCGCTTAGTAGCCCACTGTAGGCAGGGTCGTTCCACCGGGGAGCTGTTTTTT
TRBV6-5	.	few	TRBJ2-1	CASTRTGDNEQFF	TGTGCCAGCACCCGTACAGGTGACAATGAGCAGTTCTTC
TRBV18	.	.	TRBJ2-3	CASSPSTAPAYTDTQYF	TGTGCCAGCTCACCTTCGACAGCCCCAGCCTACACAGATACGCAGTATTTT
TRBV28	.	.	TRBJ1-5	CASSSQKNNQPQHF	TGTGCCAGCAGTTCCCAGAAAAACAATCAGCCCCAGCATTTT
TRBV5-5	TRBD1	.	TRBJ2-1	CASSPAGTGGREQFF	TGTGCCAGCAGCCCAGCCGGGACAGGGGGGAGAGAGCAGTTCTTC
TRBV11-3	TRBD2	.	TRBJ2-1	CASSSSGDYNEQFF	TGTGCCAGCAGCTCCAGCGGGGACTACAATGAGCAGTTCTTC
TRBV7-8	.	.	TRBJ2-3	CASSLASRDTQYF	TGTGCCAGCAGCTTAGCGAGTCGGGATACGCAGTATTTT
TRBV2	.	.	TRBJ2-7	CASLIPRVSYEQYF	TGTGCCAGTCTCATCCCCCGAGTCTCCTACGAGCAGTACTTC
TRBV7-2	.	.	TRBJ1-3	CASSLVALSGNTIYF	TGTGCCAGCAGCTTAGTGGCCCTCTCTGGAAACACCATATATTTT
TRBV2	.	.	TRBJ2-5	CASSDDYGGGETQYF	TGTGCCAGCAGTGACGATTATGGGGGCGGGGAGACCCAGTACTTC
TRBV28	.	.	TRBJ1-2	CASVTPEGDYGYTF	TGTGCCAGCGTGACTCCGGAAGGGGATTATGGCTACACCTTC
TRBV6-5	TRBD1	.	TRBJ1-2	CASSYRKGAANYGYTF	TGTGCCAGCAGTTATCGCAAGGGGGCAGCTAACTATGGCTACACCTTC